The T cell receptor beta chain under discussion was sequenced for a study of T cells in tuberculosis. The protocol was immunoSEQ multiplex PCR, while the TCRdb copy is restricted to in-frame clones and leaves out a portion. The sample includes 50,000 or so clones, roughly 90% of them seen just once. Losses at the gene ends were 3 bases for V and 3 bases for J; bases not matched to a gene: 4. The CDR3 sequence is 14 residues long. Germline V CDR1 and CDR2: MDHEN, SYDVKM. Thawed, overnight-rested PBMC were stained with GMM-loaded CD1B tetramer, viability dye and anti-CD3, then sorted. C32 glucose monomycolate from Rhodococcus equi was loaded onto the CD1B tetramers.

The rearrangement links TRBV28 to TRBJ2-7; 8 bases fit TRBD2. Material for sequencing was CD1b-GMM tetramer-negative cells sorted from PBMCs. This TCR derives from an adult woman with latent tuberculosis. CDR3 region: CASSFLAGGYEQYF. The CDR3 DNA is TGTGCCAGCAGTTTCCTGGCGGGAGGCTACGAGCAGTACTTC.